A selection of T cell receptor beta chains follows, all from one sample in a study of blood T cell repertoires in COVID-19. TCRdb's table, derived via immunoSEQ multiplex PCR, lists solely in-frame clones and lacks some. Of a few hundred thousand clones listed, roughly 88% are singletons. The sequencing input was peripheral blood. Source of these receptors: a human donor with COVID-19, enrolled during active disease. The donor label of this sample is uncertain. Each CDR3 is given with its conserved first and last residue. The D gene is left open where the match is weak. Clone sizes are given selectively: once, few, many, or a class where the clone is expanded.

CDR3nt: TGTGCCAGCAGCCAGGCTAGCGGGAGAGGATCGGTTACGCAGTATTTT
CDR3aa: CASSQASGRGSVTQYF
d_gene: TRBD2
abundance: NA
len: 16
j_gene: TRBJ2-3
v_gene: TRBV3-1/TRBV3-2

CDR3nt: TGTGCCAGTAGGCAACAGGGTTCTGGCACTGAAGCTTTCTTT
CDR3aa: CASRQQGSGTEAFF
d_gene: NA
abundance: NA
len: 14
j_gene: TRBJ1-1
v_gene: TRBV19

CDR3nt: TGCGCCAGCAGTGAGGGCAGCGGGGGAGGCGGGGAGCTGTTTTTT
CDR3aa: CASSEGSGGGGELFF
d_gene: TRBD2
abundance: NA
len: 15
j_gene: TRBJ2-2
v_gene: TRBV5-1

CDR3nt: TGTGCCAGCTCACAGGCACAGGAAGGGCACGAGCAGTACTTC
CDR3aa: CASSQAQEGHEQYF
d_gene: NA
abundance: NA
len: 14
j_gene: TRBJ2-7
v_gene: TRBV18

CDR3nt: TGTGCCGCAGGGGGACTAGCGGGACCCCTCGAGCAGTACTTC
CDR3aa: CAAGGLAGPLEQYF
d_gene: TRBD2
abundance: NA
len: 14
j_gene: TRBJ2-7
v_gene: TRBV4-2

CDR3nt: TGCGCCAGCAGCTTGGGCAGCTCCTACGAGCAGTACTTC
CDR3aa: CASSLGSSYEQYF
d_gene: NA
abundance: once
len: 13
j_gene: TRBJ2-7
v_gene: TRBV5-1

CDR3nt: TGTGCCAGTAGTTCCCAGGGGGGTTCAGGGCAAGAGACCCAGTACTTC
CDR3aa: CASSSQGGSGQETQYF
d_gene: NA
abundance: NA
len: 16
j_gene: TRBJ2-5
v_gene: TRBV19

CDR3nt: TGTGCCAGCAGCAAAGCTAATATCTCTAGCGCACAAGAGACCCAGTACTTC
CDR3aa: CASSKANISSAQETQYF
d_gene: NA
abundance: NA
len: 17
j_gene: TRBJ2-5
v_gene: TRBV21-1

CDR3nt: TGTGCCAGCAGCGACGACAGACGCTCCTACGAGCAGTACTTC
CDR3aa: CASSDDRRSYEQYF
d_gene: NA
abundance: NA
len: 14
j_gene: TRBJ2-7
v_gene: TRBV5-6

CDR3nt: TGTGCCAGCAATGAGTGGGCTCAAGAGACCCAGTACTTC
CDR3aa: CASNEWAQETQYF
d_gene: NA
abundance: NA
len: 13
j_gene: TRBJ2-5
v_gene: TRBV28

CDR3nt: TGTGCCAGCAGACCAGCGGGAGGGGGCCAAGAGACCCAGTACTTC
CDR3aa: CASRPAGGGQETQYF
d_gene: TRBD2
abundance: NA
len: 15
j_gene: TRBJ2-5
v_gene: TRBV6-5

CDR3nt: TGTGCCAGCAGTGAAAAGGCAGGGGGCCGCTACGAGCAGTACTTC
CDR3aa: CASSEKAGGRYEQYF
d_gene: TRBD1
abundance: NA
len: 15
j_gene: TRBJ2-7
v_gene: TRBV2

CDR3nt: TGTGCCAGTAGCGGGGACAGGGTAGGGAACTATGGCTACACCTTC
CDR3aa: CASSGDRVGNYGYTF
d_gene: TRBD1
abundance: NA
len: 15
j_gene: TRBJ1-2
v_gene: TRBV19

CDR3nt: TGCGCCAGCAGCCAAGAGGACAGGGTAAGAATCGAGCAGTACTTC
CDR3aa: CASSQEDRVRIEQYF
d_gene: TRBD1
abundance: NA
len: 15
j_gene: TRBJ2-7
v_gene: TRBV4-1

CDR3nt: TGTGCCAGCAGTTTATCCCTAGCGGTTATCTACGAGCAGTACTTC
CDR3aa: CASSLSLAVIYEQYF
d_gene: TRBD2
abundance: NA
len: 15
j_gene: TRBJ2-7
v_gene: TRBV28

CDR3nt: TGTGCCAGCAGCACTATTGGACAGCCCCAGCATTTT
CDR3aa: CASSTIGQPQHF
d_gene: NA
abundance: NA
len: 12
j_gene: TRBJ1-5
v_gene: TRBV28

CDR3nt: TGTGCCAGCTCACCGCTAATTTCTGGGGCCAACGTCCTGACTTTC
CDR3aa: CASSPLISGANVLTF
d_gene: NA
abundance: once
len: 15
j_gene: TRBJ2-6
v_gene: TRBV18

CDR3nt: TGTGCCAGCATCCTAGAGGGTGGGGTTGCCTACGAGCAGTACTTC
CDR3aa: CASILEGGVAYEQYF
d_gene: NA
abundance: NA
len: 15
j_gene: TRBJ2-7
v_gene: TRBV13

CDR3nt: TGTGCCAGCAGCCAAGTCCAGGGTTTAAATGAGCAGTTCTTC
CDR3aa: CASSQVQGLNEQFF
d_gene: NA
abundance: NA
len: 14
j_gene: TRBJ2-1
v_gene: TRBV3-1/TRBV3-2

CDR3nt: TGTGCCAGCAGTGGACCATCTCAGGGGAAGAACACTGAAGCTTTCTTT
CDR3aa: CASSGPSQGKNTEAFF
d_gene: NA
abundance: NA
len: 16
j_gene: TRBJ1-1
v_gene: TRBV6-1

CDR3nt: TGTGCCAGCAGCCCGGGGGGGCCAAAAGCTTTCTTT
CDR3aa: CASSPGGPKAFF
d_gene: NA
abundance: NA
len: 12
j_gene: TRBJ1-1
v_gene: TRBV7-8

CDR3nt: TGTGCCAGCAGCCGCCCCCCGACAGGGGGCGGAAACACCATATATTTT
CDR3aa: CASSRPPTGGGNTIYF
d_gene: TRBD1
abundance: NA
len: 16
j_gene: TRBJ1-3
v_gene: TRBV5-6